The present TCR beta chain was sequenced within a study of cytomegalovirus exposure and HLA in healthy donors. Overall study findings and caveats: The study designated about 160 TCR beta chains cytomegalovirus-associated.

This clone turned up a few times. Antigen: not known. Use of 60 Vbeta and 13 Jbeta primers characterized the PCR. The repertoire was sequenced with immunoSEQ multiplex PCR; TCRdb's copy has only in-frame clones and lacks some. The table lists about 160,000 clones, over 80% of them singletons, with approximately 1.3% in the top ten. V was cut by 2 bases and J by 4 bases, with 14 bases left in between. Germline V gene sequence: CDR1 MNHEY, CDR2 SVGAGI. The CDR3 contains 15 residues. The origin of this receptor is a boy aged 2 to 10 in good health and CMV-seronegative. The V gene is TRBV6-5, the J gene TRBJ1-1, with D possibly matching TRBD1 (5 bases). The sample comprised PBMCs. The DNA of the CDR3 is TGTGCCAGCAGTTACCTTCGGGGGTCGGGCACTGAAGCTTTCTTT. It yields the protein CASSYLRGSGTEAFF.